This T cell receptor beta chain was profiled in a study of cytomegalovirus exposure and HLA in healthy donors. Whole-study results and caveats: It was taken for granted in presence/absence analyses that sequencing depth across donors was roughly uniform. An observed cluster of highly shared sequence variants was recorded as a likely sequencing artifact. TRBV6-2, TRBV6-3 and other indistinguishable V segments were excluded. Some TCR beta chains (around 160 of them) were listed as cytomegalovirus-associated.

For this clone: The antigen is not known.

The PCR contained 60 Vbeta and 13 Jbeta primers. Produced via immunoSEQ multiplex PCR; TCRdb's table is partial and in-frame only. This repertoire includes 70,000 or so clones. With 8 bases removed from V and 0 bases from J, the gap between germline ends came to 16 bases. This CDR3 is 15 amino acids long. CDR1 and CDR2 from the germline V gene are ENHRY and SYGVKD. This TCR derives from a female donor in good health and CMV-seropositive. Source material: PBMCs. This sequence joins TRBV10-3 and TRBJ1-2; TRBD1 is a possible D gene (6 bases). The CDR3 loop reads CAIWDRTASNYGYTF. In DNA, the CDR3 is TGTGCCATCTGGGATAGGACAGCCTCTAACTATGGCTACACCTTC.